This T cell receptor beta chain comes out of a study of cytomegalovirus exposure and HLA in healthy donors. Study in general: An earlier analysis found roughly 100 million unique TCR beta sequences from about 190 million T cells.

Notes on the study in general: One cluster of highly shared sequence variants probably arose as a sequencing artifact. The authors confirmed in vitro that a few CMV-associated chains were specific for CMV antigens.

The length of the CDR3 is 15 residues. CDR1 and CDR2 from the germline V gene are SGHKS and YYEKEE (reference sequence). The V gene lost 1 base and the J gene lost 2 bases, with 10 bases spanning the gap. The PCR used 60 Vbeta and 13 Jbeta primers. The table came from immunoSEQ multiplex PCR; TCRdb's copy has only in-frame clones and leaves some out. The sample lists over 150,000 clones; about 69% were seen once. Turning to this clone: Its antigen is not known.

Sequencing input: PBMCs. The chain recombines TRBV5-5 with TRBJ1-5; perhaps TRBD1 as D (5 bases). The receptor was isolated from a male donor in good health and CMV-seronegative. In nucleotides, the CDR3 is TGTGCCAGCAGCTTGTGGGGCTCAGGCAATCAGCCCCAGCATTTT. This encodes CASSLWGSGNQPQHF.